The 9 T cell receptor beta chains below were found in one sample sequenced in a study of vaccination effects on CD4 cells after COVID-19. These receptors lack a known antigen. Expansion of antigen-specific CD4+ T cells with viral peptide pools was carried out by the ViraFEST assay before sequencing. Scientists isolated CD4+ T cells after a roughly nine-day culture period ended. The participants, recipients of two vaccine doses, got either BNT162b2 or mRNA-1273. Measured with immunoSEQ multiplex PCR; TCRdb has only the in-frame clones, and not every one. Altogether 28,000 or so clones are present, around 70% being singletons, with the ten largest covering roughly 10%. The sequences come from CD4+ T cells from PBMCs cultured with HCoV-NL63 spike peptides, collected after COVID-19 vaccination. The source of these receptors is a human donor who received a COVID-19 vaccine.

The chain couples TRBV6-1 to TRBJ1-5; D may be TRBD1 (6 bases). Germline assignment: CDR1 MNHNS and CDR2 SASEGT. The CDR3 runs to 15 residues. Trimming took off 1 base at V and 7 bases at J, with 14 bases between the two ends. CDR3 protein: CASSEVGGGRQPQHF. For the CDR3, the DNA is TGTGCCAGCAGTGAAGTGGGAGGGGGGAGGCAGCCCCAGCATTTT.

DNA of the CDR3: TGTGCCATCACCTCCGGGGGGCATGAGACCCAGTACTTC. It codes for CAITSGGHETQYF. V gene TRBV10-3 combines with J gene TRBJ2-5; maybe TRBD2 (7 bases). This CDR3 spans 13 amino acids. V was shortened by 7 bases and J by 5 bases, with 14 bases between the two germline ends. Germline V gene data show CDR1 as ENHRY and CDR2 as SYGVKD.

V gene TRBV11-1 combines with J gene TRBJ2-7; D possibly uses TRBD1 or TRBD2 (5 bases each). Germline CDR1 reads SGHAT; CDR2 reads FQDESV (reference sequence). CDR3 length equals 13 residues. Trimming pared 2 bases from V and 12 bases from J, leaving 17 bases between. In nucleotides, the CDR3 is TGTGCCAGCAGCTTAAAAGTGACCGGGACGCTGTACTTC. Translating gives CASSLKVTGTLYF. The whole variable domain, filled in from reference TRBV11-1 and TRBJ2-7, reads EAEVAQSPRYKITEKSQAVAFWCDPISGHATLYWYRQILGQGPELLVQFQDESVVDDSQLPKDRFSAERLKGVDSTLKIQPAELGDSAMYLCASSLKVTGTLYFGPGTRLTVT.

The gene calls are TRBV19 and TRBJ1-3, with TRBD1 matching over 8 bases. After removal of 9 bases from V and 4 bases from J, the junction contained 8 bases not matched to a gene. Germline V gene data show CDR1 as LNHDA and CDR2 as SQIVND (reference sequence). This CDR3 is built from 14 residues. In nucleotides, the CDR3 is TGTGCCAGCCTCCCAGGGGGCAGGGGAAACACCATATATTTT. Protein sequence: CASLPGGRGNTIYF.

The V and J genes are TRBV12-3 or TRBV12-4 and TRBJ1-1; 9 bases agree with TRBD1. J gave up 11 bases and V 2 bases, and 6 bases lay outside the gene matches. CDR3 length equals 13 residues. For the CDR3, the DNA is TGTGCCAGCAGTTTATCCGACAGGGGGAGGGCTTTCTTT. Its translation is CASSLSDRGRAFF.

The chain has TRBV5-1 and TRBJ1-4; D is perhaps TRBD1 (5 bases). Germline assignment: CDR1 SGHRS and CDR2 YFSETQ. With 4 bases removed from V and 8 bases from J, the gap between germline ends came to 15 bases. This CDR3 is 14 amino acids long. The CDR3 sequence: CASSSQGSREKLFF. The CDR3 DNA follows: TGCGCCAGCAGCAGTCAGGGAAGTAGAGAAAAACTGTTTTTT.

The gene calls are TRBV29-1 and TRBJ1-1; TRBD1 agrees at 9 bases. The CDR3 length is 14 residues. CDR1 and CDR2 (germline): SQVTM, ANQGSEA. V gave up 7 bases and J gave up 5 bases; unmatched junction bases: 11. CDR3 in DNA: TGCAGCGCTAACGAACGGACAGGGGTTACTGAAGCTTTCTTT. This sequence encodes CSANERTGVTEAFF.

V and J are TRBV6-4 and TRBJ1-5; D gene ambiguous. Trimming shortened V by 6 bases and J by 1 base, and 10 bases separated the two germline ends. There are 14 residues in the CDR3. Germline V gene sequence: CDR1 MRHNA, CDR2 SNTAGT. The CDR3 loop reads CASSSVRSNQPQHF. As DNA, the CDR3 is TGTGCCAGCAGCTCGGTCAGGAGCAATCAGCCCCAGCATTTT.

This chain links TRBV11-2 with TRBJ2-1, with 10 bases fitting TRBD2. With V trimmed by 2 bases and J by 9 bases, 13 bases remained unmatched. The CDR3 is 17 residues long. Germline CDR1 and CDR2: SGHAT and FQNNGV. The CDR3 DNA follows: TGTGCCAGCAGCTTATTGTGGGGGCCTAGCGGGAGTAGTGAGCAGTTCTTC. Translated, it gives CASSLLWGPSGSSEQFF.